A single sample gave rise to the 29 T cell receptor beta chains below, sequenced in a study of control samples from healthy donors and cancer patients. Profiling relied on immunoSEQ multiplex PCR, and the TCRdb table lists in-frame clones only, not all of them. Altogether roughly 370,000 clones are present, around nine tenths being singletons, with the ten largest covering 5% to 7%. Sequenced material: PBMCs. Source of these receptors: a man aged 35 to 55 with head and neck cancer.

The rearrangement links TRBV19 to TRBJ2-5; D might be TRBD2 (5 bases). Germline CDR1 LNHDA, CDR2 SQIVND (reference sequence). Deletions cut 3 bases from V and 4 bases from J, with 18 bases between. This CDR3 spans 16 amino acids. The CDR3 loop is CASSMPRGKERETQYF. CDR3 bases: TGTGCCAGTAGTATGCCCCGGGGAAAAGAGCGAGAGACCCAGTACTTC.

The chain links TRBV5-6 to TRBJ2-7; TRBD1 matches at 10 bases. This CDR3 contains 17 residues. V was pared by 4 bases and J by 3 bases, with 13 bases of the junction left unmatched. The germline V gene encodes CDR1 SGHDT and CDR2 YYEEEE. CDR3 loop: CASSPGTGAEYFYEQYF. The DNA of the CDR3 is TGTGCCAGCAGCCCCGGGACAGGGGCCGAATACTTCTACGAGCAGTACTTC.

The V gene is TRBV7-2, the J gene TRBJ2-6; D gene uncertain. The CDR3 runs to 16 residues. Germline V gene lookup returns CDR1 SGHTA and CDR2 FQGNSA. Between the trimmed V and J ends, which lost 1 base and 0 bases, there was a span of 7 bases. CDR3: CASSLENPSGANVLTF. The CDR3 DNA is TGTGCCAGCAGCTTAGAGAACCCCTCTGGGGCCAACGTCCTGACTTTC.

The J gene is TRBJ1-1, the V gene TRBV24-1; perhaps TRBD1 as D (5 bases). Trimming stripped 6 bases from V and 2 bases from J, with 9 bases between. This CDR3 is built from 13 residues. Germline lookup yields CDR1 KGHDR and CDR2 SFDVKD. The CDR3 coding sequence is TGTGCCACCAGTCGCACAGGAAACACTGAAGCTTTCTTT. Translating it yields CATSRTGNTEAFF.

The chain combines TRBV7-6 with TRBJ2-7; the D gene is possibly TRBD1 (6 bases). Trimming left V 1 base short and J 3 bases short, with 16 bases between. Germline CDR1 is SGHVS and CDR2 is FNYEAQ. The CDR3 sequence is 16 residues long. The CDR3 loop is CASSLETDRPYYEQYF. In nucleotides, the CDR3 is TGTGCCAGCAGCTTAGAGACGGACAGACCCTACTACGAGCAGTACTTC.

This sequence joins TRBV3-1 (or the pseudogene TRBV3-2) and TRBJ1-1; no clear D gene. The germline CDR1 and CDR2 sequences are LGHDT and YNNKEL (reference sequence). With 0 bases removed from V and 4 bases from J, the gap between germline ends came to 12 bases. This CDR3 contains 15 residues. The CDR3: CASSQDFGRFTEAFF. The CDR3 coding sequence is TGTGCCAGCAGCCAAGATTTTGGAAGGTTCACTGAAGCTTTCTTT.

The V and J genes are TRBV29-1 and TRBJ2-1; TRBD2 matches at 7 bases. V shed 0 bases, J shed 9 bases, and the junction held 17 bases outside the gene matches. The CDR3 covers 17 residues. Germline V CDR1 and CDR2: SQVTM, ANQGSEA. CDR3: CSVEDGYSGSYVGEQFF. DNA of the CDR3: TGCAGCGTTGAAGATGGGTATAGCGGGTCCTACGTGGGTGAGCAGTTCTTC.

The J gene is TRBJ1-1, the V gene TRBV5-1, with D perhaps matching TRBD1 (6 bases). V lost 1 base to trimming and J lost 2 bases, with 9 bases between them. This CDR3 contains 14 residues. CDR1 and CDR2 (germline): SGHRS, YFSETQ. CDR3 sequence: CASSLTGPNTEAFF. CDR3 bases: TGCGCCAGCAGCTTGACAGGGCCTAACACTGAAGCTTTCTTT.

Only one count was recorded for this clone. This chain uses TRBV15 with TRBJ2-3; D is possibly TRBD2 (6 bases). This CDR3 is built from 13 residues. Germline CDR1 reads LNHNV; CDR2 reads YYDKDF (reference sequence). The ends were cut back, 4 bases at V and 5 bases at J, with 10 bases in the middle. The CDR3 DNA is TGTGCCACCAGCACCGGGGGAGAAGATACGCAGTATTTT. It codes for CATSTGGEDTQYF.

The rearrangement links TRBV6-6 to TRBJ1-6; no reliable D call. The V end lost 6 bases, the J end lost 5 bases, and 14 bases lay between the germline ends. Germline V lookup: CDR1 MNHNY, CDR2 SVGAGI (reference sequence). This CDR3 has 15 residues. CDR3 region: CASSKVDIDNSPLHF. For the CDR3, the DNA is TGTGCCAGCAGCAAGGTTGACATAGATAATTCACCCCTCCACTTT.

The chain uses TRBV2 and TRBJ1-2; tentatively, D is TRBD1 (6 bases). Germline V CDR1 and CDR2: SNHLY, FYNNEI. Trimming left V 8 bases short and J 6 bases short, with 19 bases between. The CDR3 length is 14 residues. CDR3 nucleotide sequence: TGTGCCAGCTATAGGGAGGCCCCAGGGGATGGCTACACCTTC. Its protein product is CASYREAPGDGYTF.

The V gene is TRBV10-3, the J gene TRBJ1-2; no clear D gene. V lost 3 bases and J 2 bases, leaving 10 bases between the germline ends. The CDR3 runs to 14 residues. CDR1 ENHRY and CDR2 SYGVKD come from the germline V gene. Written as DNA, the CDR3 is TGTGCCATCAGTGATCTGGTCCAGAACTATGGCTACACCTTC. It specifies CAISDLVQNYGYTF.

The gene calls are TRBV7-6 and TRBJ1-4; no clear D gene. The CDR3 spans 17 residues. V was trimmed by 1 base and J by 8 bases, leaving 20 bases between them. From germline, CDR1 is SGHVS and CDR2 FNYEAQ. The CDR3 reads CASSLDRMRTSNEKLFF. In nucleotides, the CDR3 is TGTGCCAGCAGCTTAGATAGGATGAGGACCTCGAACGAAAAACTGTTTTTT.

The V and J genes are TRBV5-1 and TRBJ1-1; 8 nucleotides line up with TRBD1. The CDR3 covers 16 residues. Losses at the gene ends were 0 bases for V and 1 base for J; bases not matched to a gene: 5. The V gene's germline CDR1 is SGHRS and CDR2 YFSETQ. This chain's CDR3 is CASSLGTGWGNTEAFF. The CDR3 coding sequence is TGCGCCAGCAGCTTGGGGACAGGGTGGGGGAACACTGAAGCTTTCTTT.

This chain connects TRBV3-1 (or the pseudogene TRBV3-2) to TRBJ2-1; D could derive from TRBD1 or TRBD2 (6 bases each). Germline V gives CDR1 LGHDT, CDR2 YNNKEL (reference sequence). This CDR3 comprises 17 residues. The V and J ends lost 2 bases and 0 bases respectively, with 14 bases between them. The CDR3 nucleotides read TGTGCCAGCAGCCAACTCCTGGGGGGCGTCTCCTACAATGAGCAGTTCTTC. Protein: CASSQLLGGVSYNEQFF.

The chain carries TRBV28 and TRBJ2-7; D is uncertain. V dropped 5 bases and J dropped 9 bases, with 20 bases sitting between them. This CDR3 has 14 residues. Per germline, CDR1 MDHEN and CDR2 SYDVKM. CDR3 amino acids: CASSPPERAFWQYF. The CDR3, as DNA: TGTGCCAGCAGTCCGCCGGAAAGGGCCTTCTGGCAGTACTTC.

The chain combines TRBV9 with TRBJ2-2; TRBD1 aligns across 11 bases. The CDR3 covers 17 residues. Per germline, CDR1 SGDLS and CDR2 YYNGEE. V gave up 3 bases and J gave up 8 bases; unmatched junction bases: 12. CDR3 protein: CASSAPRDRGTTGELFF. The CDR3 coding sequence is TGTGCCAGCAGCGCTCCTCGGGACAGGGGGACTACAGGGGAGCTGTTTTTT.

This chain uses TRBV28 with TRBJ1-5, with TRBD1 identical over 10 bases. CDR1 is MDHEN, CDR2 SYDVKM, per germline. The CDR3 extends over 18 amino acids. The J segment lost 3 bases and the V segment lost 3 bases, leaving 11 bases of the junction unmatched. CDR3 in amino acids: CASSLGLGQGFNNQPQHF. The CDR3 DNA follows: TGTGCCAGCAGTTTGGGACTGGGACAGGGGTTTAACAATCAGCCCCAGCATTTT.

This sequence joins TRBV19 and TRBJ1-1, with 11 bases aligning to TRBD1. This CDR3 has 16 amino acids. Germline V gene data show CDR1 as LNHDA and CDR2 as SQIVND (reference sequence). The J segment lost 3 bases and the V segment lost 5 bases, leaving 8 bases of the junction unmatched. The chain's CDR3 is CASSPLRTGGYTEAFF. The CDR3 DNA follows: TGTGCCAGTAGTCCGTTAAGGACAGGGGGCTACACTGAAGCTTTCTTT.

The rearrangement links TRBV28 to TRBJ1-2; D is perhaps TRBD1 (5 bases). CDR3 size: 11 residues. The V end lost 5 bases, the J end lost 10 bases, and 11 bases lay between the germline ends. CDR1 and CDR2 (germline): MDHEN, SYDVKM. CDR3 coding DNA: TGTGCCAGCAGTCAAGACAGTGCCTACACCTTC. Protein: CASSQDSAYTF.

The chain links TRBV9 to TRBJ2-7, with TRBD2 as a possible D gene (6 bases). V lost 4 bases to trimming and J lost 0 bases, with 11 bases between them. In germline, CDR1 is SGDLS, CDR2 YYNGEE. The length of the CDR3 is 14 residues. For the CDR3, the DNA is TGTGCCAGCAGCTCCCGGGGGAGCTCCTACGAGCAGTACTTC. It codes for CASSSRGSSYEQYF.

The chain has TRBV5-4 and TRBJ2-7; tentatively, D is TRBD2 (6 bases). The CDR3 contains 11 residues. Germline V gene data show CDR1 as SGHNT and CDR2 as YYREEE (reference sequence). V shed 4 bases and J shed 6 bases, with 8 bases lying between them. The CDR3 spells CASSPGVEQYF. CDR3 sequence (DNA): TGTGCCAGCAGCCCGGGGGTCGAGCAGTACTTC.

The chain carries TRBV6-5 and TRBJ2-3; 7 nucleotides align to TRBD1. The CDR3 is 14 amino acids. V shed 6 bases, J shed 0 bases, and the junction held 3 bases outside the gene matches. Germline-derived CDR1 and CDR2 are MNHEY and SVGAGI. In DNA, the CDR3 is TGTGCCAGCAGGAGGGGACAGAGCACAGATACGCAGTATTTT. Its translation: CASRRGQSTDTQYF.

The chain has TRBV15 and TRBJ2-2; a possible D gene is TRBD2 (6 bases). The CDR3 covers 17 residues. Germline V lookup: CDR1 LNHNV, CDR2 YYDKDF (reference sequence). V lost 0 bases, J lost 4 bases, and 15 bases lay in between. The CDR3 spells CATSRDRGLASTGELFF. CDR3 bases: TGTGCCACCAGCAGAGATAGAGGGCTAGCGAGCACCGGGGAGCTGTTTTTT.

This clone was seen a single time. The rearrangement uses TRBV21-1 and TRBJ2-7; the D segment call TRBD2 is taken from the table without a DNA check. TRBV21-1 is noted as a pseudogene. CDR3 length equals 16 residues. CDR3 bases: TGTGCCAGCAGCGAGGGACTAGCGGGATCGGTGAACGAGCAGTACTTC. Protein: CASSEGLAGSVNEQYF.

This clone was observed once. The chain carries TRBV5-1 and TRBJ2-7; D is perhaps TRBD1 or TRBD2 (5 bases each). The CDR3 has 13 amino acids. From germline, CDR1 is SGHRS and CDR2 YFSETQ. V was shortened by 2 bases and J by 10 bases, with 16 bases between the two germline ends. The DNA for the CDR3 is TGCGCCAGCAGCTTAAACCCCCGGGACCCTCAGTACTTC. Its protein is CASSLNPRDPQYF.

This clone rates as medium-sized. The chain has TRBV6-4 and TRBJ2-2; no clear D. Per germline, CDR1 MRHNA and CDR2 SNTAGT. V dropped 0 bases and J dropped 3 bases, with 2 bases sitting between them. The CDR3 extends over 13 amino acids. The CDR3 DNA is TGTGCCAGCAGTGACTCAGACACCGGGGAGCTGTTTTTT. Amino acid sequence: CASSDSDTGELFF.

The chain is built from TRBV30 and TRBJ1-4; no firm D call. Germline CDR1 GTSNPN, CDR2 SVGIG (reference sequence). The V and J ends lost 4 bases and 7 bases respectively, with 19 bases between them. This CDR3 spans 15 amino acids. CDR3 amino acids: CAWKIPAQWGEKLFF. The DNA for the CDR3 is TGTGCCTGGAAGATCCCGGCCCAGTGGGGTGAAAAACTGTTTTTT.

The CDR3 DNA is TGTGCCAGCAGCCGCCGAACTAGCGGGAGCTACAATGAGCAGTTCTTC. Its translation is CASSRRTSGSYNEQFF. This chain joins TRBV3-1 (or the pseudogene TRBV3-2) and TRBJ2-1; 11 bases fit TRBD2. CDR1 and CDR2 (germline): LGHDT, YNNKEL (reference sequence). The CDR3 is made up of 16 amino acids. The V gene end was trimmed by 4 bases and the J gene end by 3 bases; junction bases not matched to a gene: 5.